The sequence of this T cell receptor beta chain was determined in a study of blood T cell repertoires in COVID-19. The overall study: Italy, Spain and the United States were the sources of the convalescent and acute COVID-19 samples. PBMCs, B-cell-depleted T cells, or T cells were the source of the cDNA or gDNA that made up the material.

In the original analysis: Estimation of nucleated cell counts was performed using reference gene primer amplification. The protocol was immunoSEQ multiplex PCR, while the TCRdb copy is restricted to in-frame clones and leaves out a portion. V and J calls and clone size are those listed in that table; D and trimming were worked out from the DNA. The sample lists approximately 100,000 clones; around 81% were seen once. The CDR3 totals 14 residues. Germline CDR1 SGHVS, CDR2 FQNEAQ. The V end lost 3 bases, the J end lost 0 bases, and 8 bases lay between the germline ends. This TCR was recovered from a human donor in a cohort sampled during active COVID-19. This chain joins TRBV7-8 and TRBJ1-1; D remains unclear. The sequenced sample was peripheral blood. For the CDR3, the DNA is TGTGCCAGCAGCTTGGGCGTAATGAACACTGAAGCTTTCTTT. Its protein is CASSLGVMNTEAFF.